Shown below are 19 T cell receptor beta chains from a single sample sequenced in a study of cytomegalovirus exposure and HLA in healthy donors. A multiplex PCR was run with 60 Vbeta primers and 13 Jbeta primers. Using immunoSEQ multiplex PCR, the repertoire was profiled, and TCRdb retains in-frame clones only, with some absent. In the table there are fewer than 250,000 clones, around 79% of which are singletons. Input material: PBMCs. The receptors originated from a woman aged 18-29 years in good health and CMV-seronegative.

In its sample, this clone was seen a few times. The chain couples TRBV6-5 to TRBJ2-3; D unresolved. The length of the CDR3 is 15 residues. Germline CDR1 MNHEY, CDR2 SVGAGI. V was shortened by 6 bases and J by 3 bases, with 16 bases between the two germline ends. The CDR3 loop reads CASSLGTTRTDTQYF. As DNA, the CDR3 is TGTGCCAGCAGCCTAGGCACGACCCGAACAGATACGCAGTATTTT.

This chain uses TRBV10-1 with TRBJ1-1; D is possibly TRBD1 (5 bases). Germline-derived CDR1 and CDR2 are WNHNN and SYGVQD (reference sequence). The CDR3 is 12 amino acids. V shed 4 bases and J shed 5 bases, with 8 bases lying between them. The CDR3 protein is CASSAGGTEAFF. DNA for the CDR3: TGCGCCAGCAGTGCGGGGGGGACTGAAGCTTTCTTT.

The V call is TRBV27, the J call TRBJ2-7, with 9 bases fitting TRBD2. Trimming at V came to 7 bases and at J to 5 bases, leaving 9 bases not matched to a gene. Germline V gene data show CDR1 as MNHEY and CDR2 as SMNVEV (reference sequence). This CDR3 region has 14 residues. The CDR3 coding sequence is TGTGCCAGCAACCAATTTAGCGGGGGCGACGAGCAGTACTTC. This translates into CASNQFSGGDEQYF.

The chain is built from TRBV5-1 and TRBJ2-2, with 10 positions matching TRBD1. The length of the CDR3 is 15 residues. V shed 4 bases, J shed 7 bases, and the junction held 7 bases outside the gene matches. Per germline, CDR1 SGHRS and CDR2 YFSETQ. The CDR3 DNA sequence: TGCGCCAGCAGCGCGACAGGGGGCTCTGGCGGGGAGCTGTTTTTT. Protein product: CASSATGGSGGELFF.

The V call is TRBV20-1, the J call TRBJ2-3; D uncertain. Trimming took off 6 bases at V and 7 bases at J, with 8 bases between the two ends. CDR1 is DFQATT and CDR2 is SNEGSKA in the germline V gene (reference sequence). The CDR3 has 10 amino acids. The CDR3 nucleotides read TGCAGTGCCGAGTCAAATACGCAGTATTTT. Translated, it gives CSAESNTQYF.

CDR3 protein: CASSVDRGINQPQHF. The CDR3 DNA is TGTGCCAGCAGCGTTGACAGGGGGATCAATCAGCCCCAGCATTTT. The chain links TRBV9 to TRBJ1-5; the match to TRBD1 covers 9 bases. This CDR3 contains 15 residues. After removal of 2 bases from V and 3 bases from J, the junction contained 3 bases not matched to a gene. Germline lookup yields CDR1 SGDLS and CDR2 YYNGEE.

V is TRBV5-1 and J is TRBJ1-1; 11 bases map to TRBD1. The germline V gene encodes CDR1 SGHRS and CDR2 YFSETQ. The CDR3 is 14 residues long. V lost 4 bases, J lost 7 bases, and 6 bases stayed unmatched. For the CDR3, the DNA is TGCGCCAGCAGCGAGGGACAGGGGGGATTTGAAGCTTTCTTT. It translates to CASSEGQGGFEAFF.

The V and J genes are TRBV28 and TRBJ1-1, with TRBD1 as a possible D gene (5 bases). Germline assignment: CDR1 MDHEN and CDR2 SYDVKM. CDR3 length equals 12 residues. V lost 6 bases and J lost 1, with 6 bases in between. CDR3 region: CASRGQNTEAFF. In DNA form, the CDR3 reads TGTGCCAGCAGAGGACAGAACACTGAAGCTTTCTTT.

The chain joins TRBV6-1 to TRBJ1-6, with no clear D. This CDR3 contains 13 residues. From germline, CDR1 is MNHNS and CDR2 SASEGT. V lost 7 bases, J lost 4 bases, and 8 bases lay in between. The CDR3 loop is CASILVYNSPLHF. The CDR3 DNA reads TGTGCCAGCATTCTTGTTTATAATTCACCCCTCCACTTT.

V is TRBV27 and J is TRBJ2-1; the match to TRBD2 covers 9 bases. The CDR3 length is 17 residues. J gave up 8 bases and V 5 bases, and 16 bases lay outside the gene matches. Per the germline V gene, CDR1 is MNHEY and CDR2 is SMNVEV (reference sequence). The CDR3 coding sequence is TGTGCCAGCAGTCTCCCCCCGGGTAGCGGGAGTGAATATGAGCAGTTCTTC. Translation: CASSLPPGSGSEYEQFF.

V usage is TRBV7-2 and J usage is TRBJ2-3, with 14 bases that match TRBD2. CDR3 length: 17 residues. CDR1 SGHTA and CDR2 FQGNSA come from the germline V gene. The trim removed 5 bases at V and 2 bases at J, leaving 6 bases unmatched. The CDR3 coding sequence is TGTGCCAGCAGCACGACGGGACTAGCGGGGGTCACAGATACGCAGTATTTT. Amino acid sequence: CASSTTGLAGVTDTQYF. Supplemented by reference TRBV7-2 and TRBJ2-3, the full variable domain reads GAGVSQSPSNKVTEKGKDVELRCDPISGHTALYWYRQSLGQGLEFLIYFQGNSAPDKSGLPSDRFSAERTGGSVSTLTIQRTQQEDSAVYLCASSTTGLAGVTDTQYFGPGTRLTVL.

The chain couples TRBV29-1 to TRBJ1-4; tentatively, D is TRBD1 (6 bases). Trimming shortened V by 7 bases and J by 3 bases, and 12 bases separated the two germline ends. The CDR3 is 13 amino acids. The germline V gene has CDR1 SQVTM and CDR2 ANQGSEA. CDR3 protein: CSASQGPNEKLFF. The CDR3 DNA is TGCAGCGCCTCACAGGGACCTAATGAAAAACTGTTTTTT.

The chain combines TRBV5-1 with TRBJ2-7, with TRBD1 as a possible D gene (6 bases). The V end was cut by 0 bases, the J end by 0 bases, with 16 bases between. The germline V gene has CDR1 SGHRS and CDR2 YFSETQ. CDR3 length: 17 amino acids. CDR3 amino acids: CASSLGTDQSSSYEQYF. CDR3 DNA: TGCGCCAGCAGCTTGGGGACAGACCAATCAAGCTCCTACGAGCAGTACTTC.

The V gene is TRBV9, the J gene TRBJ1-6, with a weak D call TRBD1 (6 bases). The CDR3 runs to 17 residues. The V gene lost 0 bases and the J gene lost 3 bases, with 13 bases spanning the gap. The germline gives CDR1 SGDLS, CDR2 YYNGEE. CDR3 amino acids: CASSVGTTGIYNSPLHF. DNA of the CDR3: TGTGCCAGCAGCGTAGGAACTACAGGGATCTATAATTCACCCCTCCACTTT.

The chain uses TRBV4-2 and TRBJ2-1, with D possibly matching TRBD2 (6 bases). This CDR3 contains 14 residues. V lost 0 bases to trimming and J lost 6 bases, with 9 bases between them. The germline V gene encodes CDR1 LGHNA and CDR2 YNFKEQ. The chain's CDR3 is CASSQDRGSNEQFF. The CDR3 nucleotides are TGTGCCAGCAGCCAAGATCGGGGGAGCAATGAGCAGTTCTTC.

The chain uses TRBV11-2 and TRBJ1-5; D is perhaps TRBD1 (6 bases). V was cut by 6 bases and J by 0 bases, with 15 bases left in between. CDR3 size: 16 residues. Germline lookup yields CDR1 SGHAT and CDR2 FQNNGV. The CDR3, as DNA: TGTGCCAGCAGTGACATTCGGGGACATAGCAATCAGCCCCAGCATTTT. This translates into CASSDIRGHSNQPQHF.

CDR3 DNA: TGTGCCAGCAGATTGACCGGGACTGATTCCTACGAGCAGTACTTC. This gives the protein CASRLTGTDSYEQYF. The chain links TRBV27 to TRBJ2-7; weak D call: TRBD2 (6 bases). Per germline, CDR1 MNHEY and CDR2 SMNVEV (reference sequence). V lost 6 bases and J lost 1, with 16 bases in between. CDR3 length equals 15 residues.

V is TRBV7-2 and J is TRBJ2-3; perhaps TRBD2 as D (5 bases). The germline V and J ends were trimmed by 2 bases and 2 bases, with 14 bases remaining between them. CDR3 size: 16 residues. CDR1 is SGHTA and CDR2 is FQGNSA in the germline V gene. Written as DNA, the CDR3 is TGTGCCAGCAGCTTAACGAGCGGCTCCTTCACAGATACGCAGTATTTT. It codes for CASSLTSGSFTDTQYF.

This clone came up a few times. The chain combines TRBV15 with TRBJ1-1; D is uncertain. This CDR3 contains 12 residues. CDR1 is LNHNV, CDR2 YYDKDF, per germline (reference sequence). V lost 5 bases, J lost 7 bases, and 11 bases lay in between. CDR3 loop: CATSQTGGEAFF. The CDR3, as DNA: TGTGCCACCAGCCAAACTGGAGGTGAAGCTTTCTTT. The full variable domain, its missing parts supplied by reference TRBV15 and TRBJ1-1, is DAMVIQNPRYQVTQFGKPVTLSCSQTLNHNVMYWYQQKSSQAPKLLFHYYDKDFNNEADTPDNFQSRRPNTSFCFLDIRSPGLGDTAMYLCATSQTGGEAFFGQGTRLTVV.